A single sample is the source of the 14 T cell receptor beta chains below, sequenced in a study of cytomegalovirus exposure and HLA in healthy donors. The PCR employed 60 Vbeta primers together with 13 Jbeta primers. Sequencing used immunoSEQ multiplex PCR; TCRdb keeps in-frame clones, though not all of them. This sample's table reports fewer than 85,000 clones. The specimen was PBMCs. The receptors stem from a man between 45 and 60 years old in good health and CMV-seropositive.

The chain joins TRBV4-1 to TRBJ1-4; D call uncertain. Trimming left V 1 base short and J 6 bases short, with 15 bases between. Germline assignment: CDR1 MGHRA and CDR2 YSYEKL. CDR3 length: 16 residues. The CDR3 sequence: CASSQGVGVIDEKLFF. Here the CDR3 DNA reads TGCGCCAGCAGCCAAGGGGTCGGGGTGATTGATGAAAAACTGTTTTTT.

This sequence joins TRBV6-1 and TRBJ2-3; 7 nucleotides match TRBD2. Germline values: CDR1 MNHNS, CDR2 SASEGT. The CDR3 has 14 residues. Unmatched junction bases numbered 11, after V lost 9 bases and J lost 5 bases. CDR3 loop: CASSDGRLEDTQYF. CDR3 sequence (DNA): TGTGCCAGTTCGGACGGGAGGCTGGAAGATACGCAGTATTTT.

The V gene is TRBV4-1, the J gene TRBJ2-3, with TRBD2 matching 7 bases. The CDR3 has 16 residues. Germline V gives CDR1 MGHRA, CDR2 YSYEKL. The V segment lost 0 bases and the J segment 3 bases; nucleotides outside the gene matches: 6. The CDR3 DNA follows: TGCGCCAGCAGCCAAGAGGGGAGGGACGGGACAGATACGCAGTATTTT. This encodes CASSQEGRDGTDTQYF.

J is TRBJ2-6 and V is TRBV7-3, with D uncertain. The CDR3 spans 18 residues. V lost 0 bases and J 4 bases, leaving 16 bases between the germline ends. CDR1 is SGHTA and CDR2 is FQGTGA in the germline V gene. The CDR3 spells CASSLTTAGLEGANVLTF. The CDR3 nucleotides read TGTGCCAGCAGCTTAACGACGGCAGGCCTTGAGGGGGCCAACGTCCTGACTTTC.

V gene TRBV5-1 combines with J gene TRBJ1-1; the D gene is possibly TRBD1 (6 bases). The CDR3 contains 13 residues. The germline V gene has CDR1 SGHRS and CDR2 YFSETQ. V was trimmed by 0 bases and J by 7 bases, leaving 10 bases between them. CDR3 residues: CASSLVPTGEAFF. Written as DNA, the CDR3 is TGCGCCAGCAGCTTGGTCCCGACAGGTGAAGCTTTCTTT.

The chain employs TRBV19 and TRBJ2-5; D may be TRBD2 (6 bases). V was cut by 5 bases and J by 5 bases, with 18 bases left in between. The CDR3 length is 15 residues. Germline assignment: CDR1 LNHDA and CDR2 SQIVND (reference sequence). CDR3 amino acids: CASSPLGGPGETQYF. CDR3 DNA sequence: TGTGCCAGTAGTCCCCTGGGAGGTCCCGGGGAGACCCAGTACTTC.

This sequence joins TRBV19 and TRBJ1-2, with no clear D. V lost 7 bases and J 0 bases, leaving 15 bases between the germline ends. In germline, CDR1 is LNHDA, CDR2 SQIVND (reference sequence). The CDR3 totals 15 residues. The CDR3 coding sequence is TGTGCCAGTACTCAACACCGATCAGCTAACTATGGCTACACCTTC. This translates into CASTQHRSANYGYTF.

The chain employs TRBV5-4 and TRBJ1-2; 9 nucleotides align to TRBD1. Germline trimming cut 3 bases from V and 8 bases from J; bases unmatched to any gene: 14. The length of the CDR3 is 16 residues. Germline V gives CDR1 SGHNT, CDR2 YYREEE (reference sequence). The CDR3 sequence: CASSSRTLQGALGYTF. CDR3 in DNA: TGTGCCAGCAGCTCCCGTACACTACAGGGGGCGCTAGGCTACACCTTC.

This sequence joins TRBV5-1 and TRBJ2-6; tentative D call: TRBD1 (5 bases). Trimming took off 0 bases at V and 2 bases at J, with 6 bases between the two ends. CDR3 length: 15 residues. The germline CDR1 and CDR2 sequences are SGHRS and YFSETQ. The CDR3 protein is CASSLVGPGANVLTF. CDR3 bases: TGCGCCAGCAGCTTGGTGGGGCCTGGGGCCAACGTCCTGACTTTC.

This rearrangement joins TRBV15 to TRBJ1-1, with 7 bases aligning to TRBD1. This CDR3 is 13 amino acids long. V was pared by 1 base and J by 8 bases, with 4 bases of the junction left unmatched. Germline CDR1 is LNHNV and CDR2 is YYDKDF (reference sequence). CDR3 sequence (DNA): TGTGCCACCAGCAGAGTAGGGGACAGCGAAGCTTTCTTT. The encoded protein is CATSRVGDSEAFF.

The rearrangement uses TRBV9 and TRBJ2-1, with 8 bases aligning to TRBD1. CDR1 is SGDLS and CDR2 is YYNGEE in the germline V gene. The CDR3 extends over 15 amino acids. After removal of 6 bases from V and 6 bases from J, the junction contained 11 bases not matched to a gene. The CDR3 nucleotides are TGTGCCAGCACTCCGGGACAGGTTTCTGTCAATGAGCAGTTCTTC. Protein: CASTPGQVSVNEQFF.

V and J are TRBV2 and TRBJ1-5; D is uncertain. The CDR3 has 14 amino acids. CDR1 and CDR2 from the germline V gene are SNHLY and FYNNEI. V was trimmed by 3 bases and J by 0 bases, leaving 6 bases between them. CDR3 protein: CASSERYSNQPQHF. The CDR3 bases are TGTGCCAGCAGTGAGAGGTATAGCAATCAGCCCCAGCATTTT.

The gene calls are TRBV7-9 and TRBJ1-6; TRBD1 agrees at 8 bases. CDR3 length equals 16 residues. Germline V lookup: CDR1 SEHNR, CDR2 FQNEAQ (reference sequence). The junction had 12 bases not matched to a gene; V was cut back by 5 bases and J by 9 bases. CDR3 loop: CASSPSRDRGVSPLHF. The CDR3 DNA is TGTGCCAGCAGCCCTAGCCGCGACAGGGGTGTTTCACCCCTCCACTTT. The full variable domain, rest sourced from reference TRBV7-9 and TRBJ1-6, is DTGVSQNPRHKITKRGQNVTFRCDPISEHNRLYWYRQTLGQGPEFLTYFQNEAQLEKSRLLSDRFSAERPKGSFSTLEIQRTEQGDSAMYLCASSPSRDRGVSPLHFGNGTRLTVT.

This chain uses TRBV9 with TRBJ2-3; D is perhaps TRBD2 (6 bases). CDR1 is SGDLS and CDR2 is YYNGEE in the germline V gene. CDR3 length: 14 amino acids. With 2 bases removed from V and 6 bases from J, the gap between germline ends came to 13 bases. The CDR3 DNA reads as TGTGCCAGCAGCGTGGCCGGGACTGTGGATACGCAGTATTTT. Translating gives CASSVAGTVDTQYF.